This is a list of T cell receptor beta chains from one sample in a study of cytomegalovirus exposure and HLA in healthy donors. Clones were read by immunoSEQ multiplex PCR, and TCRdb kept only the in-frame ones, dropping some. The sample carries about 220,000 clones, 65% to 75% recorded once. Sequenced: PBMCs. The receptors were sampled from a woman aged 30 to 39 in good health and CMV-seronegative. The conserved cysteine and the conserved F or W are not part of the CDR3 here. The order of the fields is V gene, CDR3 length, CDR3 protein.

v_gene: TRBV10-3
len: 11
CDR3aa: AISDRGVGGYT

v_gene: TRBV10-2
len: 14
CDR3aa: ATTPLAGGWTGELF

v_gene: TRBV7-8
len: 13
CDR3aa: ASSLAGDTSYEQY

v_gene: TRBV5-1
len: 10
CDR3aa: ASSPTSDEQY

v_gene: TRBV6-4
len: 11
CDR3aa: ASSETGTAEAF

v_gene: TRBV2
len: 12
CDR3aa: ASSAGRGGHEQY

v_gene: TRBV2
len: 11
CDR3aa: ASSEGGHTEAF

v_gene: TRBV5-4
len: 14
CDR3aa: ASSGGSGAGYYEQY

v_gene: TRBV30
len: 11
CDR3aa: AWQQGWDEKLF

v_gene: TRBV5-6
len: 12
CDR3aa: ASTLRAQGYGYT

v_gene: TRBV29-1
len: 13
CDR3aa: SVRTGGAYNSPLH

v_gene: TRBV19
len: 16
CDR3aa: ASSMARTRRGGHGELF

v_gene: TRBV5-6
len: 14
CDR3aa: ASSFFIAGTMDGYT

v_gene: TRBV7-9
len: 12
CDR3aa: ASSPSSVGEQLF

v_gene: TRBV2
len: 11
CDR3aa: ASRDSSNYGYT

v_gene: TRBV6-1
len: 11
CDR3aa: ASSSRQGNTIY

v_gene: TRBV19
len: 14
CDR3aa: ASSTSRQGGFYEQY

v_gene: TRBV4-1
len: 14
CDR3aa: ASSQSSTGANYGYN

v_gene: TRBV29-1
len: 11
CDR3aa: SVVVGRAETRY

v_gene: TRBV7-6
len: 13
CDR3aa: ASSASLEPQETQY

v_gene: TRBV5-1
len: 12
CDR3aa: ASSALGSKNEQF

v_gene: TRBV6-5
len: 8
CDR3aa: ASGNEKLF

v_gene: TRBV6-5
len: 8
CDR3aa: ASREVEAF

v_gene: TRBV5-1
len: 10
CDR3aa: ASSLPTDGYT

v_gene: TRBV18
len: 11
CDR3aa: ASSLLGANVLT

v_gene: TRBV15
len: 14
CDR3aa: ATRDPGTGDVGELF

v_gene: TRBV4-1
len: 16
CDR3aa: ASSHLRWEQGVFHTIY

v_gene: TRBV6-5
len: 13
CDR3aa: ASRLGLSSYNEQF

v_gene: TRBV9
len: 12
CDR3aa: ASSSGTIPYEQY

v_gene: TRBV19
len: 15
CDR3aa: VSSIGDSRVPLYGYT

v_gene: TRBV6-5
len: 13
CDR3aa: ASSYSMSGIGELF

v_gene: TRBV11-3
len: 13
CDR3aa: ASSPDRGGQETQY

v_gene: TRBV6-1
len: 12
CDR3aa: AISRDRMNTEAF

v_gene: TRBV7-2
len: 13
CDR3aa: ASSLGTGNPYEQY

v_gene: TRBV7-3
len: 10
CDR3aa: ASRDFTGELF

v_gene: TRBV7-9
len: 12
CDR3aa: ASSPTSVGETQY

v_gene: TRBV4-1
len: 11
CDR3aa: ASSRFRDQPQH

v_gene: TRBV7-9
len: 12
CDR3aa: ASSSRGNPYEQY

v_gene: TRBV6-1
len: 13
CDR3aa: ASSPGGSSYNEQF

v_gene: TRBV19
len: 15
CDR3aa: ASSNPRAGVSYNEQF

v_gene: TRBV6-6
len: 12
CDR3aa: ASGVAGNTGELF

v_gene: TRBV7-9
len: 15
CDR3aa: ASSSPRGTGQKETQY

v_gene: TRBV2
len: 12
CDR3aa: AANLLADQETQY

v_gene: TRBV4-1
len: 16
CDR3aa: ASSLREDAGGSGNTIY

v_gene: TRBV10-3
len: 14
CDR3aa: AISEESGRAGSTQY